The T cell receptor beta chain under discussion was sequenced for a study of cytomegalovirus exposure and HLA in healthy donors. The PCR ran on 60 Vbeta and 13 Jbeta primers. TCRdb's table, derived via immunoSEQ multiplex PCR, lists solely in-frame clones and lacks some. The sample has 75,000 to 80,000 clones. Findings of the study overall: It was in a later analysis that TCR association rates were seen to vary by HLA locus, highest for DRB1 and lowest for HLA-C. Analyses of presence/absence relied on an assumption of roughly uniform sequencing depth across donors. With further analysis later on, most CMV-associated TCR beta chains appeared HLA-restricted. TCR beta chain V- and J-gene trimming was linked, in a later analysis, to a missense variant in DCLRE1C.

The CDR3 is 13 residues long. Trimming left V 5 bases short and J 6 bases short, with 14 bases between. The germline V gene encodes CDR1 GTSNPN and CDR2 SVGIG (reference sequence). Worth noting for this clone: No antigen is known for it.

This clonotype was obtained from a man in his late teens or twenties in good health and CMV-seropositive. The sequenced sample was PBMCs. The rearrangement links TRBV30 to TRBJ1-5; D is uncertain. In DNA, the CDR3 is TGTGCCTGGGATCTAGGAGGGAGTCAGCCCCAGCATTTT. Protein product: CAWDLGGSQPQHF.